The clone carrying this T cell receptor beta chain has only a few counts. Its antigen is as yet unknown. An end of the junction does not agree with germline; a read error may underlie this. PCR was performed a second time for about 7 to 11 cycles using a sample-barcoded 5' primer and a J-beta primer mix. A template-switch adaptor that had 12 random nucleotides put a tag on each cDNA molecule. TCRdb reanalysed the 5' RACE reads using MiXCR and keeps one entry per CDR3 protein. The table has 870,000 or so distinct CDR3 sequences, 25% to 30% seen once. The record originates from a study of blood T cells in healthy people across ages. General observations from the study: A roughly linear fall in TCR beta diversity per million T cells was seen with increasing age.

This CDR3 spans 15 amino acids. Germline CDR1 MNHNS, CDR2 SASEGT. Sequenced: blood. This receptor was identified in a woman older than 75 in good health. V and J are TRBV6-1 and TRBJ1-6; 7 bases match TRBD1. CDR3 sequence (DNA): TGTGCCAGCAGCGATGGGACAGTTTATAATTCGCCCCTCCACTTT. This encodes CASSDGTVYNSPLHF.